The 27 T cell receptor beta chains below all came from one sample that was sequenced in a study of T cell repertoires in cytomegalovirus infection. TCRdb re-analysed the reads in MiXCR, keeping a single row per CDR3 protein. The sample has about 450,000 distinct CDR3 sequences, about 33% seen once. Sequenced sample: PBMCs. Receptors were obtained from a human donor in good health (CMV status not recorded). Some clones in this sample may be carry-over from other donors' samples.

V usage is TRBV19 and J usage is TRBJ2-1; D gene uncertain. Trimming left V 1 base short and J 0 bases short, with 10 bases between. Germline values: CDR1 LNHDA, CDR2 SQIVND (reference sequence). The CDR3 is 16 amino acids. This CDR3 is CASSIVLKGSYNEQFF. The CDR3, as DNA: TGTGCCAGTAGTATAGTATTGAAAGGCTCCTACAATGAGCAGTTCTTC.

Many counts were recorded for this clonotype. V and J are TRBV7-2 and TRBJ1-1; the D is unclear. V dropped 3 bases and J dropped 0 bases, with 11 bases sitting between them. Germline values: CDR1 SGHTA, CDR2 FQGNSA. The CDR3 length is 15 residues. In nucleotides, the CDR3 is TGTGCCAGCAGCTTCGGACGGAATATGAACACTGAAGCTTTCTTT. Protein product: CASSFGRNMNTEAFF.

V usage is TRBV25-1 and J usage is TRBJ1-2; TRBD1 is a possible D gene (5 bases). CDR1 and CDR2 from the germline V gene are MGHDK and SYGVNS. This CDR3 has 17 residues. Trimming removed 3 bases from V and 4 bases from J, with 21 bases in between. The CDR3 here is CASSDPTGLDRGYGYTF. The CDR3 nucleotides are TGTGCCAGCAGTGATCCCACAGGCCTGGATCGGGGCTATGGCTACACCTTC.

This chain uses TRBV5-6 with TRBJ2-3, with TRBD2 identical over 10 bases. Trimming cost V 1 base and J 1 base; bases outside gene matches: 6. The germline V gene has CDR1 SGHDT and CDR2 YYEEEE. The CDR3 is 17 residues long. CDR3 sequence: CASSLSSGTSGTDTQYF. CDR3 sequence (DNA): TGTGCCAGCAGCTTGAGCTCCGGGACTAGCGGCACAGATACGCAGTATTTT.

This clonotype was counted only a few times. This chain joins TRBV6-6 and TRBJ1-6; TRBD1 matches 8 bases. Trimming at V came to 10 bases and at J to 7 bases, leaving 6 bases not matched to a gene. Germline values: CDR1 MNHNY, CDR2 SVGAGI (reference sequence). The CDR3 has 13 residues. The CDR3 protein is CATATGVNSPLHF. The CDR3, as DNA: TGTGCCACCGCGACAGGGGTAAATTCACCCCTCCACTTT.

Only a few counts were recorded for this clonotype. V usage is TRBV7-9 and J usage is TRBJ1-4, with TRBD1 matching 7 bases. CDR1 and CDR2 (germline): SEHNR, FQNEAQ (reference sequence). Trimming at V came to 7 bases and at J to 8 bases, leaving 13 bases not matched to a gene. There are 15 residues in the CDR3. The chain's CDR3 is CASITLSGGREKLFF. The CDR3, as DNA: TGTGCCAGCATCACCCTATCAGGGGGGCGGGAAAAACTGTTTTTT.

This clonotype has ten or more counts. J is TRBJ2-2 and V is TRBV7-2; D gene uncertain. The germline V gene encodes CDR1 SGHTA and CDR2 FQGNSA. The CDR3 is 16 amino acids. V lost 3 bases and J lost 0, with 11 bases in between. CDR3 coding DNA: TGTGCCAGCAGCTTCCCTGCCTCAGCGAACACCGGGGAGCTGTTTTTT. It encodes CASSFPASANTGELFF.

The chain carries TRBV27 and TRBJ1-5, with D perhaps matching TRBD1 (5 bases). This CDR3 has 14 amino acids. V lost 2 bases to trimming and J lost 5 bases, with 10 bases between them. Germline-derived CDR1 and CDR2 are MNHEY and SMNVEV (reference sequence). CDR3 protein: CASSLGASDQPQHF. CDR3 bases: TGTGCCAGCAGTTTAGGGGCATCCGATCAGCCCCAGCATTTT.

This clonotype was counted between two and nine times. This chain links TRBV4-1 with TRBJ1-2, with D uncertain. Germline V gene lookup returns CDR1 MGHRA and CDR2 YSYEKL. CDR3 length: 14 residues. Trimming shortened V by 1 base and J by 3 bases, and 9 bases separated the two germline ends. The CDR3 spells CASSQVDGDYGYTF. CDR3 DNA sequence: TGCGCCAGCAGCCAAGTCGACGGGGACTATGGCTACACCTTC.

In the case of this clonotype: This may be a read error: a much more frequent sequence differs by one nucleotide. The rearrangement links TRBV7-2 to TRBJ2-3, with 7 bases that match TRBD2. Germline V gene lookup returns CDR1 SGHTA and CDR2 FQGNSA. The CDR3 has 18 residues. The V and J ends lost 1 base and 2 bases, in that order; junction bases with no gene match: 12. Written as DNA, the CDR3 is TGTGCCAGCAGCTTAGGGGTACCGGGGGGTCCTTTCACAGATACGCAGTATTTT. It yields the protein CASSLGVPGGPFTDTQYF.

This clonotype has just a few counts. The chain links TRBV7-8 to TRBJ2-7; 8 bases line up with TRBD1. V shed 5 bases, J shed 9 bases, and the junction held 9 bases outside the gene matches. The germline CDR1 and CDR2 sequences are SGHVS and FQNEAQ. The CDR3 is 13 amino acids. DNA for the CDR3: TGTGCCAGCAGCAGACAGGGGACTCAGGTGCAGTACTTC. Encoded protein: CASSRQGTQVQYF.

J is TRBJ2-3 and V is TRBV5-4; the D gene is possibly TRBD2 (6 bases). CDR1 and CDR2 from the germline V gene are SGHNT and YYREEE (reference sequence). The V gene lost 4 bases and the J gene lost 1 base, with 13 bases spanning the gap. The CDR3 runs 15 residues. The CDR3 region has the DNA TGTGCCAGCAGCATGCCGGGAGCACGCACAGATACGCAGTATTTT. Translation: CASSMPGARTDTQYF.

The rearrangement joins TRBV10-3 to TRBJ1-1; D uncertain. The CDR3 is 14 residues long. Trimming shortened V by 7 bases and J by 3 bases, and 15 bases separated the two germline ends. The germline V gene has CDR1 ENHRY and CDR2 SYGVKD. CDR3 amino acids: CAIMSGKGDTEAFF. The CDR3, as DNA: TGTGCCATCATGTCAGGCAAGGGTGACACTGAAGCTTTCTTT.

In its sample, this clonotype was seen many times. The chain joins TRBV7-2 to TRBJ2-7, with D perhaps being TRBD1 or TRBD2 (5 bases each). Germline CDR1 is SGHTA and CDR2 is FQGNSA. With 5 bases removed from V and 0 bases from J, the gap between germline ends came to 17 bases. The CDR3 is 16 amino acids. The CDR3 here is CASSRWDPLGSYEQYF. The CDR3 nucleotides are TGTGCCAGCAGCCGATGGGACCCCCTGGGCTCCTACGAGCAGTACTTC.

The V and J genes are TRBV6-1 and TRBJ2-3; D ambiguous. The CDR3 sequence is 14 residues long. The germline V gene encodes CDR1 MNHNS and CDR2 SASEGT. The ends were cut back, 6 bases at V and 4 bases at J, with 14 bases in the middle. The CDR3 DNA is TGTGCCAGCAGACGAGGAGAGCTTGCAGATACGCAGTATTTT. Residues: CASRRGELADTQYF.

V usage is TRBV7-2 and J usage is TRBJ2-1, with 7 nucleotides matching TRBD2. The germline V gene has CDR1 SGHTA and CDR2 FQGNSA. This CDR3 is built from 12 residues. The V and J ends lost 5 bases and 10 bases, in that order; junction bases with no gene match: 5. The CDR3 reads CASSRVGGEQFF. CDR3 DNA: TGTGCCAGCAGCCGCGTGGGGGGGGAGCAGTTCTTC. Full variable domain (missing parts from reference TRBV7-2 and TRBJ2-1): GAGVSQSPSNKVTEKGKDVELRCDPISGHTALYWYRQSLGQGLEFLIYFQGNSAPDKSGLPSDRFSAERTGGSVSTLTIQRTQQEDSAVYLCASSRVGGEQFFGPGTRLTVL.

The gene calls are TRBV29-1 and TRBJ1-1, with D hard to call. With 7 bases removed from V and 3 bases from J, the gap between germline ends came to 12 bases. Germline lookup yields CDR1 SQVTM and CDR2 ANQGSEA. The CDR3 runs to 12 residues. This chain's CDR3 is CSADTPDTEAFF. CDR3 in DNA: TGCAGCGCCGACACCCCGGACACTGAAGCTTTCTTT.

The sample holds many counts of this clonotype. This chain connects TRBV7-6 to TRBJ2-7; TRBD1 matches 10 bases. The germline gives CDR1 SGHVS, CDR2 FNYEAQ. This CDR3 spans 14 amino acids. Unmatched junction bases numbered 6, after V lost 3 bases and J lost 7 bases. The CDR3 spells CASSLTGGAGEQYF. For the CDR3, the DNA is TGTGCCAGCAGCTTGACAGGGGGCGCGGGAGAGCAGTACTTC.

Turning to this clonotype: One end of the junction varies from germline; a read error may be responsible. The rearrangement uses TRBV7-6 and TRBJ1-1; no reliable D call. This CDR3 has 17 amino acids. Germline CDR1 reads SGHVS; CDR2 reads FNYEAQ. In DNA form, the CDR3 reads TGTGCCAGCAGCTTAGCGAGTTGGGTGTCAAGCGTGGCTGACGCTTTCTTT. Residues: CASSLASWVSSVADAFF.

The CDR3 reads CASSYSSSYEQYF. CDR3 sequence (DNA): TGTGCCAGCAGTTACTCTAGCTCCTACGAGCAGTACTTC. This rearrangement joins TRBV6-5 to TRBJ2-7, with no clear D. Germline V gene data show CDR1 as MNHEY and CDR2 as SVGAGI. V was clipped by 0 bases and J by 0 bases, with 3 bases between them. This CDR3 spans 13 amino acids.

This clonotype has a count of ten or more. The chain carries TRBV7-2 and TRBJ1-1, with unresolved D. The CDR3 is 13 amino acids. Trimming took 6 bases from V and 1 from J, leaving 9 bases between them. Germline assignment: CDR1 SGHTA and CDR2 FQGNSA. CDR3 protein: CASRLLKNTEAFF. CDR3 sequence (DNA): TGTGCCAGCAGACTTTTAAAGAACACTGAAGCTTTCTTT. The full variable domain, with the rest looked up from reference TRBV7-2 and TRBJ1-1, is GAGVSQSPSNKVTEKGKDVELRCDPISGHTALYWYRQSLGQGLEFLIYFQGNSAPDKSGLPSDRFSAERTGGSVSTLTIQRTQQEDSAVYLCASRLLKNTEAFFGQGTRLTVV.

A word on this clonotype: Compared with germline, one end of the junction differs, possibly owing to a read error. The CDR3 DNA sequence: TGTGCCAGCAGCCCATGGACGTCGAACTCTGAAGCTTTCTTT. The encoded protein is CASSPWTSNSEAFF. The genes are TRBV5-4 and TRBJ1-1, with D unclear. Germline V CDR1 and CDR2: SGHNT, YYREEE (reference sequence). The CDR3 runs 14 residues.

The V call is TRBV7-3, the J call TRBJ1-2, with D perhaps matching TRBD1 (5 bases). Germline V gene lookup returns CDR1 SGHTA and CDR2 FQGTGA. There are 13 residues in the CDR3. The V end was cut by 5 bases, the J end by 8 bases, with 15 bases between. The CDR3 DNA reads TGTGCCAGCAGCGAAGATGGGGGATGGGGCTACACCTTC. Its protein is CASSEDGGWGYTF.

This rearrangement joins TRBV2 to TRBJ1-1; D might be TRBD1 (5 bases). The CDR3 is 14 amino acids. V lost 6 bases and J 12 bases, leaving 23 bases between the germline ends. Germline V CDR1 and CDR2: SNHLY, FYNNEI. The CDR3 DNA sequence: TGTGCCAGCAGGTCTTCCGGGACCTCAAGCGGAACTTTCTTT. Residues: CASRSSGTSSGTFF.

This clonotype was seen many times. The chain employs TRBV7-2 and TRBJ2-5, with 14 bases fitting TRBD2. Germline trimming cut 4 bases from V and 4 bases from J; bases unmatched to any gene: 5. The germline V gene encodes CDR1 SGHTA and CDR2 FQGNSA. The CDR3 runs 16 residues. The chain's CDR3 is CASSYPGTSGGETQYF. The CDR3 DNA is TGTGCCAGCAGCTACCCCGGGACTAGCGGGGGAGAGACCCAGTACTTC. The full variable domain, its missing parts supplied by reference TRBV7-2 and TRBJ2-5, is GAGVSQSPSNKVTEKGKDVELRCDPISGHTALYWYRQSLGQGLEFLIYFQGNSAPDKSGLPSDRFSAERTGGSVSTLTIQRTQQEDSAVYLCASSYPGTSGGETQYFGPGTRLLVL.

The sample holds many counts of this clonotype. The rearrangement joins TRBV7-2 to TRBJ2-3; no firm D call. V lost 4 bases and J 6 bases, leaving 11 bases between the germline ends. This CDR3 region has 13 residues. From germline, CDR1 is SGHTA and CDR2 FQGNSA. The CDR3 DNA follows: TGTGCCAGCAGCTCGTCCTTGGGCGATACGCAGTATTTT. Its protein is CASSSSLGDTQYF.

In its sample, this clonotype was seen a few times. J is TRBJ2-7 and V is TRBV28, with unresolved D. Trimming pared 4 bases from V and 1 base from J, leaving 17 bases between. Germline CDR1 and CDR2: MDHEN and SYDVKM. CDR3 length: 16 residues. The CDR3 sequence: CASSSVRTASSYEQYF. The CDR3 region has the DNA TGTGCCAGCAGTTCCGTCCGGACCGCTTCTTCCTACGAGCAGTACTTC.